This T cell receptor (beta chain) was identified during a study of CD8+ T cells in alopecia areata. RNA extraction and reverse transcription yielded cDNA as sequencing template. The table came from immunoSEQ multiplex PCR; TCRdb's copy has only in-frame clones and leaves some out. The sample consists of over 85,000 clones, roughly two thirds of them appearing once. Treatment noted: oral pan-JAK inhibitor, 5-10 mg twice daily. The CDR3 covers 14 residues. The J segment lost 3 bases and the V segment lost 5 bases, leaving 7 bases of the junction unmatched. CDR1 is MDHEN, CDR2 SYDVKM, per germline. The source is a human donor with alopecia areata. The chain joins TRBV28 to TRBJ2-7; TRBD2 agrees at 7 bases. Here the sequenced sample was CD8+ T cells sorted from blood, taken at week 4, from a patient treated with tofacitinib. The CDR3 loop is CASSQPPSGYEQYF. The DNA of the CDR3 is TGTGCCAGCAGTCAGCCCCCTAGCGGCTACGAGCAGTACTTC.